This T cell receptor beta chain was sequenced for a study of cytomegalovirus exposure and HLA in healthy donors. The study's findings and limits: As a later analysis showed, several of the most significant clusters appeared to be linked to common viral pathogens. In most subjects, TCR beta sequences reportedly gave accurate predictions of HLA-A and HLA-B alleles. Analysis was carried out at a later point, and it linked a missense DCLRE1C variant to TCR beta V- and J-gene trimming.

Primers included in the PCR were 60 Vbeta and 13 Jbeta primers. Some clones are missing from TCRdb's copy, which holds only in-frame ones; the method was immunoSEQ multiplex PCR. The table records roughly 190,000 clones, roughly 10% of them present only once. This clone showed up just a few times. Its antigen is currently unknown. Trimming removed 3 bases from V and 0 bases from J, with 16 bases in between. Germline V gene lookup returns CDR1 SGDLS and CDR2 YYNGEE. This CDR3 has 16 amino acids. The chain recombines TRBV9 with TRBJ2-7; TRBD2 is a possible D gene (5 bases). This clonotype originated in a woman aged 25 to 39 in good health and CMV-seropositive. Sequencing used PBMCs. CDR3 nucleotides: TGTGCCAGCAGCGCCCCTCGAGACGGGGTCTCCTACGAGCAGTACTTC. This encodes CASSAPRDGVSYEQYF.